This TCR beta chain comes out of a study of blood T cells in healthy people across ages. Notes on the study in general: Relative to aged donors, long-lived donors carried more naive CD4+ cells and displayed higher diversity. A strong correlation between TCR beta diversity and naive T cell percentage was seen.

Drawn from each donor were approximately 9.2 milliliters of peripheral blood. Trimming removed 0 bases from V and 4 bases from J, with 13 bases in between. CDR3 length: 15 residues. Germline CDR1 SNHLY, CDR2 FYNNEI. This clonotype was seen once. What it binds is unknown. A second roughly 6 to 11 cycle PCR used barcoded and J-beta primers. TCRdb reprocessed the 5' RACE reads via MiXCR and lists one record per CDR3 protein. Among around 1.5 million distinct CDR3 sequences listed, approximately 59% were seen once. Sequenced sample: blood. This clonotype was sampled from a man aged 18 to 35 in good health. The rearrangement uses TRBV2 and TRBJ2-7; no firm D call. The chain's CDR3 is CASSEALIGSYEQYF. CDR3 DNA: TGTGCCAGCAGTGAAGCGCTTATTGGGTCATACGAGCAGTACTTC. The entire variable domain, with the rest obtained from reference TRBV2 and TRBJ2-7, is as follows: EPEVTQTPSHQVTQMGQEVILRCVPISNHLYFYWYRQILGQKVEFLVSFYNNEISEKSEIFDDQFSVERPDGSNFTLKIRSTKLEDSAMYFCASSEALIGSYEQYFGPGTRLTVT.